Listed here are 22 T cell receptor beta chains from one sample, sequenced in a study of shared clonotypes between healthy human individuals. Sequenced by immunoSEQ multiplex PCR; TCRdb stores in-frame clones only, minus some. The sample has 850,000 to 1,100,000 clones; 60% to 80% are singletons. What was sequenced was memory CD4+ T cells from PBMCs. The subset: CD45RA-negative fraction. These receptors originate from a man aged 18 to 30 in good health. Some clones in this sample may be carry-over from other donors' samples.

CDR3 residues: CASSSPRGSNTEAFF. CDR3 nucleotides: TGTGCCAGCAGCTCCCCGAGGGGGTCCAACACTGAAGCTTTCTTT. The rearrangement uses TRBV7-6 and TRBJ1-1, with D possibly being TRBD1 (6 bases). V lost 4 bases, J lost 2 bases, and 14 bases lay in between. The CDR3 contains 15 residues. Germline assignment: CDR1 SGHVS and CDR2 FNYEAQ. Supplemented by reference TRBV7-6 and TRBJ1-1, the full variable domain reads GAGVSQSPRYKVTKRGQDVALRCDPISGHVSLYWYRQALGQGPEFLTYFNYEAQQDKSGLPNDRFSAERPEGSISTLTIQRTEQRDSAMYRCASSSPRGSNTEAFFGQGTRLTVV.

The count of this clone is one. This chain joins TRBV7-9 and TRBJ1-4; possibly TRBD1 for D (5 bases). Germline CDR1 reads SEHNR; CDR2 reads FQNEAQ (reference sequence). Trimming removed 0 bases at V and 0 bases at J, with 14 bases between. This CDR3 comprises 18 residues. The CDR3 reads CASSLALRQYATNEKLFF. The CDR3 DNA sequence: TGTGCCAGCAGCTTAGCCCTCCGACAGTATGCAACTAATGAAAAACTGTTTTTT.

The chain is built from TRBV7-8 and TRBJ1-5; D is uncertain. The V end was cut by 5 bases, the J end by 5 bases, with 16 bases between. Germline V gene sequence: CDR1 SGHVS, CDR2 FQNEAQ. The CDR3 contains 15 residues. The CDR3 protein is CASSTWDRGHQPQHF. CDR3 DNA: TGTGCCAGCAGCACATGGGATCGGGGTCATCAGCCCCAGCATTTT.

The chain employs TRBV5-1 and TRBJ2-5; D call uncertain. The CDR3 is made up of 14 amino acids. The germline gives CDR1 SGHRS, CDR2 YFSETQ. Trimming cost V 0 bases and J 5 bases, with 11 bases left between them. The CDR3 sequence: CASSLANGGETQYF. The CDR3 DNA follows: TGCGCCAGCAGCTTGGCCAACGGTGGCGAGACCCAGTACTTC.

The chain carries TRBV2 and TRBJ2-3, with 11 bases identical to TRBD2. J was trimmed by 2 bases and V by 4 bases; bases with no gene match: 2. Germline assignment: CDR1 SNHLY and CDR2 FYNNEI. CDR3 size: 15 residues. CDR3 sequence (DNA): TGTGCCAGCAGTGGACTAGCGGGGCACACAGATACGCAGTATTTT. It specifies CASSGLAGHTDTQYF.

In its sample, this clone was seen many times. Other DNA variants within this sample encode the same CDR3. The chain joins TRBV29-1 to TRBJ2-5, with a possible D match to TRBD1 (6 bases). Between the trimmed V and J ends, which lost 2 bases and 4 bases, there was a span of 11 bases. Germline CDR1 and CDR2: SQVTM and ANQGSEA. The length of the CDR3 is 13 residues. DNA of the CDR3: TGCAGCGTTGAATCGGGCAGGGGAGAGACCCAGTACTTC. Translating gives CSVESGRGETQYF.

The chain couples TRBV2 to TRBJ2-1; TRBD2 aligns across 11 bases. There are 17 residues in the CDR3. The V and J ends lost 5 bases and 9 bases, in that order; junction bases with no gene match: 15. Germline V lookup: CDR1 SNHLY, CDR2 FYNNEI. The CDR3 reads CASSSQLLAGARGEQFF. The CDR3 DNA is TGTGCCAGCAGTTCCCAACTACTAGCGGGAGCCAGGGGTGAGCAGTTCTTC. Full variable domain (remainder filled in from reference TRBV2 and TRBJ2-1): EPEVTQTPSHQVTQMGQEVILRCVPISNHLYFYWYRQILGQKVEFLVSFYNNEISEKSEIFDDQFSVERPDGSNFTLKIRSTKLEDSAMYFCASSSQLLAGARGEQFFGPGTRLTVL.

The rearrangement uses TRBV28 and TRBJ1-1, with D uncertain. V gave up 5 bases and J gave up 8 bases, with 18 bases separating them. The CDR3 runs to 14 residues. Per the germline V gene, CDR1 is MDHEN and CDR2 is SYDVKM. The CDR3 bases are TGTGCCAGCAGTCCACAATGGGTACCGGGGGAAGCTTTCTTT. Encoded protein: CASSPQWVPGEAFF.

Turning to this clone: At the DNA level, this CDR3 is encoded by other sequences in the same sample as well. CDR3 residues: CASSLVPYEQYF. CDR3 nucleotides: TGCGCCAGCAGCTTGGTACCCTACGAGCAGTACTTC. The J gene is TRBJ2-7, the V gene TRBV5-1; D call uncertain. CDR1 is SGHRS and CDR2 is YFSETQ in the germline V gene. This CDR3 region has 12 residues. The V end lost 0 bases, the J end lost 2 bases, and 3 bases lay between the germline ends.

The V gene is TRBV7-9, the J gene TRBJ2-1; 9 positions match TRBD2. The CDR3 consists of 17 residues. Germline V CDR1 and CDR2: SEHNR, FQNEAQ (reference sequence). Trimming at V came to 6 bases and at J to 1 base, leaving 10 bases not matched to a gene. CDR3 loop: CASSPRSGRRSYNEQFF. The CDR3 DNA is TGTGCCAGCAGTCCCAGGAGCGGGAGGCGTTCCTACAATGAGCAGTTCTTC.

The V call is TRBV7-6, the J call TRBJ2-7, with 9 bases identical to TRBD1. The germline V gene encodes CDR1 SGHVS and CDR2 FNYEAQ. The junction had 4 bases not matched to a gene; V was cut back by 1 base and J by 3 bases. The CDR3 is 15 amino acids. CDR3 protein: CASSLEPGQGYEQYF. The CDR3 nucleotides are TGTGCCAGCAGCTTAGAACCGGGACAGGGCTACGAGCAGTACTTC.

The chain employs TRBV29-1 and TRBJ2-1; D is uncertain. The V gene's germline CDR1 is SQVTM and CDR2 ANQGSEA. The V end was cut by 1 base, the J end by 7 bases, with 8 bases between. The CDR3 extends over 12 amino acids. Here the CDR3 DNA reads TGCAGCGTTGAAGGGGAAGGGAATGAGCAGTTCTTC. Translating gives CSVEGEGNEQFF.

This chain uses TRBV4-1 with TRBJ2-7, with 7 bases identical to TRBD2. This CDR3 comprises 17 residues. The J segment lost 0 bases and the V segment lost 7 bases, leaving 15 bases of the junction unmatched. Germline lookup yields CDR1 MGHRA and CDR2 YSYEKL. CDR3 sequence (DNA): TGCGCCAGCACCGCATCGGCGGGGCTAGCGGCCTCCTACGAGCAGTACTTC. It encodes CASTASAGLAASYEQYF.

The J gene is TRBJ2-7, the V gene TRBV5-6; TRBD1 is a possible D gene (6 bases). V was clipped by 4 bases and J by 0 bases, with 17 bases between them. The CDR3 has 16 residues. Germline V gene data show CDR1 as SGHDT and CDR2 as YYEEEE. The CDR3 DNA reads TGTGCCAGCAGCGCCATGTGGGACACAAGCTCCTACGAGCAGTACTTC. This sequence encodes CASSAMWDTSSYEQYF.

The rearrangement joins TRBV28 to TRBJ2-7; TRBD1 is a possible D gene (6 bases). This CDR3 spans 15 amino acids. Trimming stripped 7 bases from V and 5 bases from J, with 21 bases between. Germline V lookup: CDR1 MDHEN, CDR2 SYDVKM. The CDR3 is CASISATTGLNEQYF. Written as DNA, the CDR3 is TGTGCCAGCATTTCGGCTACGACAGGTTTAAACGAGCAGTACTTC.

The CDR3 DNA is TGTGCCAGCACCGGACAGCCGAACACTGAAGCTTTCTTT. Translation gives CASTGQPNTEAFF. V is TRBV7-2 and J is TRBJ1-1, with D perhaps TRBD1 (6 bases). CDR1 is SGHTA and CDR2 is FQGNSA in the germline V gene. V was clipped by 7 bases and J by 1 base, with 10 bases between them. The length of the CDR3 is 13 residues.

This clone was seen a handful of times. Other DNA sequences in this specimen translate into the identical CDR3. The gene calls are TRBV5-6 and TRBJ2-5; 7 bases map to TRBD2. V lost 0 bases to trimming and J lost 5 bases; unmatched junction nucleotides: 7. Germline assignment: CDR1 SGHDT and CDR2 YYEEEE. The CDR3 length is 15 residues. CDR3 DNA: TGTGCCAGCAGCTTGGTAGCTAGCGGCCGGGAGACCCAGTACTTC. Residues: CASSLVASGRETQYF. The full variable domain, its missing parts supplied by reference TRBV5-6 and TRBJ2-5, is DAGVTQSPTHLIKTRGQQVTLRCSPKSGHDTVSWYQQALGQGPQFIFQYYEEEERQRGNFPDRFSGHQFPNYSSELNVNALLLGDSALYLCASSLVASGRETQYFGPGTRLLVL.

This chain links TRBV7-9 with TRBJ2-7, with TRBD2 matching over 9 bases. Germline loops: CDR1 SEHNR, CDR2 FQNEAQ (reference sequence). The CDR3 extends over 17 amino acids. J lost 5 bases, V lost 5 bases, and 16 bases had no gene match. The CDR3 DNA follows: TGTGCCAGCAGCGCTTCCCGGGGTAGCGGGGGTTCCCACGAGCAGTACTTC. Its protein product is CASSASRGSGGSHEQYF.

The V and J genes are TRBV11-1 and TRBJ1-1, with D uncertain. The CDR3 sequence is 15 residues long. From germline, CDR1 is SGHAT and CDR2 FQDESV (reference sequence). The V end lost 5 bases, the J end lost 6 bases, and 19 bases lay between the germline ends. CDR3 residues: CASSHPRRGDAEAFF. CDR3 sequence (DNA): TGTGCCAGCAGCCACCCCCGGCGGGGTGATGCTGAAGCTTTCTTT.

This chain links TRBV5-1 with TRBJ2-7; D unresolved. The V end was cut by 0 bases, the J end by 3 bases, with 13 bases between. Looked up from germline, CDR1 is SGHRS and CDR2 is YFSETQ. This CDR3 spans 15 amino acids. Here the CDR3 DNA reads TGCGCCAGCAGCTTGGACGGGTTATCCTACTACGAGCAGTACTTC. Its protein is CASSLDGLSYYEQYF.

Remarks on this clone: This sequence may be a read error, since a much larger clone differs from it by one base. Other DNA sequences in this specimen translate into the identical CDR3. V is TRBV6-5 and J is TRBJ1-3; 9 bases fit TRBD1. Germline V CDR1 and CDR2: MNHEY, SVGAGI. J lost 5 bases, V lost 4 bases, and 3 bases had no gene match. CDR3 length equals 14 residues. CDR3 residues: CASSSTGGRNTIYF. CDR3 coding DNA: TGTGCCAGCAGTTCGACAGGGGGTCGAAACACCATATATTTT.

The V call is TRBV5-4, the J call TRBJ2-7, with D maybe TRBD1 (5 bases). The length of the CDR3 is 13 residues. The germline gives CDR1 SGHNT, CDR2 YYREEE (reference sequence). Deletions cut 0 bases from V and 4 bases from J, with 8 bases between. This CDR3 is CASSLGGRYEQYF. DNA of the CDR3: TGTGCCAGCAGCTTGGGGGGCCGATACGAGCAGTACTTC.